The T cell receptor beta chain described here comes from a study of cytomegalovirus exposure and HLA in healthy donors. Study findings and constraints: In a later analysis, HLA-associated TCR beta chains were more clonally expanded than equally common others. The study had only CMV serostatus as immune exposure information.

At least ten counts were recorded for this clone. Antigen unknown. The PCR employed 60 Vbeta primers together with 13 Jbeta primers. The assay was immunoSEQ multiplex PCR, and TCRdb's table has in-frame clones only and misses some. The data show around 100,000 clones, 67% seen once. The CDR3 is 15 residues long. V lost 3 bases and J lost 0; bases outside the gene matches: 0. Looked up from germline, CDR1 is MRHNA and CDR2 is SNTAGT. The source material was PBMCs. The chain carries TRBV6-4 and TRBJ2-2; TRBD2 agrees at 8 bases. This receptor was taken from a man aged 18 to 29 in good health and CMV-seropositive. The CDR3 nucleotides are TGTGCCAGCAGTGAGCGGGGGGCGAACACCGGGGAGCTGTTTTTT. Translation gives CASSERGANTGELFF.